The clone carrying this TCR beta chain was counted at least ten times. The target antigen is unknown. This specimen belongs to a study of T cells in Graves' hyperthyroidism and ophthalmopathy. Notes on the study in general: Ophthalmopathy, which appeared later, was predicted by the model a median about 6 months before onset.

This CDR3 is 14 amino acids long. The germline V gene has CDR1 SGHTA and CDR2 FQGTGA. Deletions cut 0 bases from V and 7 bases from J, with 9 bases between. RNA transcripts served as the template for amplifying TCR beta CDR3 regions. The HTBI primer set drove a first-round RT-PCR of the TCR CDR3. TCRdb redid the calling of the multiplex PCR reads with MiXCR, one entry per CDR3 protein. The sample includes around 200,000 distinct CDR3 sequences, more than 15% of them seen just once. Patients counted as stable if ophthalmopathy did not develop within 18 months. The authors took PBMCs from 9.5 to 10 ml fresh peripheral blood.

This clonotype was obtained from a woman aged 45 to 65 with Graves' hyperthyroidism. Sequenced sample: blood. The chain couples TRBV7-3 to TRBJ2-2, with D unresolved. The CDR3 loop is CASSLTATNGELFF. In DNA, the CDR3 is TGTGCCAGCAGCTTAACGGCTACAAACGGGGAGCTGTTTTTT.